These T cell receptor beta chains were read from a single sample in a study of ipilimumab plus nivolumab after autologous stem cell transplantation. The protocol was immunoSEQ multiplex PCR, while the TCRdb copy is restricted to in-frame clones and leaves out a portion. The sample records a few thousand clones, around three quarters being singletons. The specimen was PBMCs, collected in a trial of ipilimumab plus nivolumab as post-transplant consolidation. The receptors here all came from a male donor with multiple myeloma. The CDR3 runs from the conserved cysteine through the conserved F or W. Each record gives: V gene, clone size, D gene, J gene, CDR3 DNA, CDR3 protein. A D gene is named only where the DNA matches it firmly. Clone size is not always given. Where it is, it says once, few, many or a class for expanded clones.

>TRBV18|few|TRBD2|TRBJ2-2
TGTGCCAGCTCACCAGAGACTAGCGGTTCGAACACCGGGGAGCTGTTTTTT
CASSPETSGSNTGELFF
>TRBV23-1|.|.|TRBJ2-3
TGCGCCAGCAGTCAATACGAGACCACAGATACGCAGTATTTT
CASSQYETTDTQYF
>TRBV19|few|TRBD1|TRBJ1-1
TGTGCCAGTAAATACAGGGGAAGAGGGACTGAAGCTTTCTTT
CASKYRGRGTEAFF
>TRBV6-5|.|.|TRBJ2-1
TGTGCCAGCAGTTTAGGGGTGTACCTAAATGAGCAGTTCTTC
CASSLGVYLNEQFF
>TRBV15|.|TRBD2|TRBJ2-3
TGTGCCACCAGCAGAGATCTCGGACTAGCACAGCAGTATTTT
CATSRDLGLAQQYF
>TRBV7-9|.|.|TRBJ2-1
TGTGCCAGCGGGACTTCCGGACTTGAGCAGTTCTTC
CASGTSGLEQFF
>TRBV11-2|.|TRBD2|TRBJ2-2
TGTGCCAGCAGCCCCCTAAAGGGGCGCGGGGGGCCCAGCACCGGGGAGCTGTTTTTT
CASSPLKGRGGPSTGELFF
>TRBV28|.|.|TRBJ1-2
TGTGCCAGCAGTTTGAAAGGCGATGGCTACACCTTC
CASSLKGDGYTF
>TRBV6-1|few|TRBD2|TRBJ2-3
TGTGCCAGCGAGCGGGGGGTTACGCAGTATTTT
CASERGVTQYF
>TRBV5-1|.|.|TRBJ2-7
TGCGCCAGCAGCTTGGCCTATTTCTTGGGATACGAGCAGTACTTC
CASSLAYFLGYEQYF
>TRBV7-2|once|.|TRBJ1-1
TGTGCCAGCAGCTTAGTGGGGAAGACTGAAGCTTTCTTT
CASSLVGKTEAFF